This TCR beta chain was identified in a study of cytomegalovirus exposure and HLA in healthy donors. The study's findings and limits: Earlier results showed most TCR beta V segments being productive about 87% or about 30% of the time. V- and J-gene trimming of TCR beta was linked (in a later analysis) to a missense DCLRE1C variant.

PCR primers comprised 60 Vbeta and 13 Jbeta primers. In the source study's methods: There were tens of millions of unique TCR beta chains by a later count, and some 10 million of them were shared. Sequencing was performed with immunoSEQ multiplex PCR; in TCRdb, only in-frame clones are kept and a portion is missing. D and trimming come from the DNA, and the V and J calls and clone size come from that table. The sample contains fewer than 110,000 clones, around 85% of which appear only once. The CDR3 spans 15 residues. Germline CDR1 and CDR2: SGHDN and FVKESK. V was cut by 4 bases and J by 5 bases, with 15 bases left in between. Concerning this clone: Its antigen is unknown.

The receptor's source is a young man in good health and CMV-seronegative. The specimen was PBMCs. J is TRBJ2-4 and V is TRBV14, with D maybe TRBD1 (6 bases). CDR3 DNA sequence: TGTGCCAGCAGCCGGACCGGACAGCTAGAAAACATTCAGTACTTC. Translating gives CASSRTGQLENIQYF.